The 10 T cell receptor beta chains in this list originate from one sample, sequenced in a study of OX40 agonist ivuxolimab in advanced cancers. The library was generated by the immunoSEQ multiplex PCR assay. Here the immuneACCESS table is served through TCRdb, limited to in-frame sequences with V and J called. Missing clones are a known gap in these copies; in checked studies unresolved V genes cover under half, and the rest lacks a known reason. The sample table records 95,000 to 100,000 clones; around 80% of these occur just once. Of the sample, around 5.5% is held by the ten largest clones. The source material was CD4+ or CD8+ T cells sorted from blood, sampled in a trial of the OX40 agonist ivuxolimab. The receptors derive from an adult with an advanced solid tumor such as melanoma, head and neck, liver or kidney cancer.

This chain's CDR3 is CASSGGTSGSNEQFF. The CDR3 coding sequence is TGTGCCAGCAGCGGAGGGACTAGCGGGAGCAATGAGCAGTTCTTC. This chain links TRBV9 with TRBJ2-1, with TRBD2 identical over 14 bases. Germline-derived CDR1 and CDR2 are SGDLS and YYNGEE. J lost 6 bases, V lost 3 bases, and 2 bases had no gene match. This CDR3 spans 15 amino acids.

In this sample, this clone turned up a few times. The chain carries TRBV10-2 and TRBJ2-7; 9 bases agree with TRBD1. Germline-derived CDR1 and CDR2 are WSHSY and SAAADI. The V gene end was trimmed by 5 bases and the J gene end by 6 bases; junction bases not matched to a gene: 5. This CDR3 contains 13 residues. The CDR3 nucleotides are TGCGCCAGCAGTCCGGGACAGGGCCTCGAGCAGTACTTC. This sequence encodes CASSPGQGLEQYF.

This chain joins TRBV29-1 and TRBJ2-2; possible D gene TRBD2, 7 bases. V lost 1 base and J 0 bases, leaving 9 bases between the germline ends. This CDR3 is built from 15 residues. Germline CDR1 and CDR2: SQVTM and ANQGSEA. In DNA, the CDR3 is TGCAGCGTTGAAGTAGGGGGGGCGAACACCGGGGAGCTGTTTTTT. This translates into CSVEVGGANTGELFF.

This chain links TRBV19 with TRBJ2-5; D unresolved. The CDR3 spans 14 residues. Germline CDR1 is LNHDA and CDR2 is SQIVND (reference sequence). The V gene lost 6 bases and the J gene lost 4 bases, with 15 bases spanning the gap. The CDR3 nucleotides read TGTGCCAGTAGCTCCTCTTCCCTCCGAGAGACCCAGTACTTC. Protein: CASSSSSLRETQYF. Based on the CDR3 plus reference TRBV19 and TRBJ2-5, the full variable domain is DGGITQSPKYLFRKEGQNVTLSCEQNLNHDAMYWYRQDPGQGLRLIYYSQIVNDFQKGDIAEGYSVSREKKESFPLTVTSAQKNPTAFYLCASSSSSLRETQYFGPGTRLLVL.

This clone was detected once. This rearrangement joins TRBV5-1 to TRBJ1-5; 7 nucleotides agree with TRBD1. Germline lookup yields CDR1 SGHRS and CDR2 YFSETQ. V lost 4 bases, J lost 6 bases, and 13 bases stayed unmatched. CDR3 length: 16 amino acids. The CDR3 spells CASSPGQGGLLQPQHF. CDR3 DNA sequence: TGCGCCAGCAGCCCGGGACAAGGGGGCTTACTTCAGCCCCAGCATTTT.

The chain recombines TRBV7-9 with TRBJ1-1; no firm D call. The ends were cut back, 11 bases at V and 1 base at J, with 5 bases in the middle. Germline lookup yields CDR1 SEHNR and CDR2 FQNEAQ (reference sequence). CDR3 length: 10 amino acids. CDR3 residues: CALQNTEAFF. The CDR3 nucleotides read TGTGCCCTTCAGAACACTGAAGCTTTCTTT.

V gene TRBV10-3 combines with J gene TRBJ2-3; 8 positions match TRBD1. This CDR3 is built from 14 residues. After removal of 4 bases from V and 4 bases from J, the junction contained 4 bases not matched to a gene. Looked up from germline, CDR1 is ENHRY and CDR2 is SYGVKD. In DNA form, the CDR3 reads TGTGCCATCAGTGGGACAGGGTTCTCAGATACGCAGTATTTT. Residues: CAISGTGFSDTQYF.

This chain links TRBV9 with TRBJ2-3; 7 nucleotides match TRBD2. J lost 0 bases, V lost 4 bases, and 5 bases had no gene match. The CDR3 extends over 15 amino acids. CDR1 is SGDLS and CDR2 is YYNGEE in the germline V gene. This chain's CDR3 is CASSPMGGSTDTQYF. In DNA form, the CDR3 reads TGTGCCAGCAGCCCGATGGGGGGGAGCACAGATACGCAGTATTTT.

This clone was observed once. In DNA, the CDR3 is TGTGCCAGCAGCTTAGGGGGACAGCTCTACGAGCAGTACTTC. This codes for CASSLGGQLYEQYF. This sequence joins TRBV11-2 and TRBJ2-7; 7 bases map to TRBD1. CDR1 SGHAT and CDR2 FQNNGV come from the germline V gene. V shed 1 base, J shed 3 bases, and the junction held 3 bases outside the gene matches. This CDR3 comprises 14 residues.

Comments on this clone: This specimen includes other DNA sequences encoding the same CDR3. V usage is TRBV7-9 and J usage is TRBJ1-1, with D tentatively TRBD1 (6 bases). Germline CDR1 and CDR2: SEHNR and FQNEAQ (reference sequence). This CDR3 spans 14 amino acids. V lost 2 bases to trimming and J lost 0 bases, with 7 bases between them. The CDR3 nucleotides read TGTGCCAGCAGCTTACAGGGGCTGAACACTGAAGCTTTCTTT. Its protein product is CASSLQGLNTEAFF.